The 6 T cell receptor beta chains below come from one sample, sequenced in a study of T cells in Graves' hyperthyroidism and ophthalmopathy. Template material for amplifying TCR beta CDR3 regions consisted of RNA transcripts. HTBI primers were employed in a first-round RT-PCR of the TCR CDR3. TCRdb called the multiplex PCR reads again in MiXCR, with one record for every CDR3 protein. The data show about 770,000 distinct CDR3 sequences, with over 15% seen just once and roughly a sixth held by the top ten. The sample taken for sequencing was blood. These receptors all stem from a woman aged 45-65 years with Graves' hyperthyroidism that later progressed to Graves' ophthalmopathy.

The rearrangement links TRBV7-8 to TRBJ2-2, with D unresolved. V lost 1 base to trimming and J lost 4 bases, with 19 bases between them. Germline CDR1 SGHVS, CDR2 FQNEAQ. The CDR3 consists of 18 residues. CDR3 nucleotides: TGTGCCAGCAGCTTAGTCCCGACGGGTATCTCGACCACCGGGGAGCTGTTTTTT. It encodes CASSLVPTGISTTGELFF.

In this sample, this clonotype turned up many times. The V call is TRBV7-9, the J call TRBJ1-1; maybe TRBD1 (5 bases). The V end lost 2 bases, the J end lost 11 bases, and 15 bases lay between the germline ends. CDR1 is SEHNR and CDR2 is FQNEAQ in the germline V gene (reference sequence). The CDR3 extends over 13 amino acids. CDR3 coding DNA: TGTGCCAGCAGCTTAAATGCGGACACTGTCGCTTTCTTT. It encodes CASSLNADTVAFF.

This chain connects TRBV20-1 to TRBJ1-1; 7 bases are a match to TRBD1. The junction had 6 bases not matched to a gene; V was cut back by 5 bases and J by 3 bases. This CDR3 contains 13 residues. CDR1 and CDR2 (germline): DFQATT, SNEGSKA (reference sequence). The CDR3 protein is CSAGGDSYTEAFF. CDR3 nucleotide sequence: TGCAGTGCTGGGGGGGACAGCTACACTGAAGCTTTCTTT.

In DNA form, the CDR3 reads TGCAGTGCTAGAGTCCCTTTCGGGGCGTCCATATATTTT. It codes for CSARVPFGASIYF. The J gene is TRBJ1-3, the V gene TRBV20-1, with a possible D match to TRBD1 (5 bases). The CDR3 extends over 13 amino acids. V lost 1 base to trimming and J lost 11 bases, with 15 bases between them. Germline V gene lookup returns CDR1 DFQATT and CDR2 SNEGSKA (reference sequence).

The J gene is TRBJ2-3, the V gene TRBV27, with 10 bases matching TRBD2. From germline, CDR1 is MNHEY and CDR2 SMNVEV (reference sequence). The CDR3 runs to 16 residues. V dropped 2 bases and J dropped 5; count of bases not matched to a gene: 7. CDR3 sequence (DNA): TGTGCCAGCAGTTTACTAGCGGGAGACATTGGAGATACGCAGTATTTT. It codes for CASSLLAGDIGDTQYF.

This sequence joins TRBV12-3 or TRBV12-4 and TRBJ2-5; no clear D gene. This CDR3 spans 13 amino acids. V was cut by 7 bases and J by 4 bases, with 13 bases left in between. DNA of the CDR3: TGTGCCAGCATGCCACCCGACGGAGAGACCCAGTACTTC. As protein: CASMPPDGETQYF.